This TCR beta chain was recorded in a study of tissue T cells after allogeneic stem cell transplantation. Study-wide results and caveats: Which tissue TCRs were alloreactive or antigen-specific was not determined. Some clones might be persisting host cells. Across patients, clones rarely overlapped, yet motif clusters were shared tissue-specifically. TCR repertoires tracked anatomic similarity, regardless of disease or transplant status. Only a limited share of tissue TCRs appeared in blood or spleen.

Note on this clone: The antigen remains unidentified. Germline and genes here are mouse. The read ends 1 residue before the CDR3 terminus; that terminus is restored from the germline J gene.

The repertoire was sequenced with immunoSEQ multiplex PCR; TCRdb's copy has only in-frame clones and lacks some. The data contain more than 3,500 clones, over 45% of them singletons. Germline V CDR1 and CDR2: FNHDT, SITEND (reference sequence). The ends were cut back, 5 bases at V and 0 bases at J, with 6 bases in the middle. The CDR3 is 14 residues long. Time point specified: mouse harvest day 7 after allogeneic transplant. The graft held 10^6 splenic CD5+ T cells and 10^7 T-cell-depleted bone marrow cells. The sequence was obtained from a female BALB/c mouse given C57BL/6 T cells with graft-versus-host disease after an allogeneic hematopoietic cell transplant. The specimen was spleen. J is TRBJ1-6 and V is TRBV19; D not certain. TRBJ1-6 is marked as an open reading frame, function uncertain. The CDR3 bases that were read are TGTGCCAGCAGCCACCCTTCCTATAATTCGCCCCTCTAC. As protein: CASSHPSYNSPLY. Given in full, the CDR3 is CASSHPSYNSPLYF.